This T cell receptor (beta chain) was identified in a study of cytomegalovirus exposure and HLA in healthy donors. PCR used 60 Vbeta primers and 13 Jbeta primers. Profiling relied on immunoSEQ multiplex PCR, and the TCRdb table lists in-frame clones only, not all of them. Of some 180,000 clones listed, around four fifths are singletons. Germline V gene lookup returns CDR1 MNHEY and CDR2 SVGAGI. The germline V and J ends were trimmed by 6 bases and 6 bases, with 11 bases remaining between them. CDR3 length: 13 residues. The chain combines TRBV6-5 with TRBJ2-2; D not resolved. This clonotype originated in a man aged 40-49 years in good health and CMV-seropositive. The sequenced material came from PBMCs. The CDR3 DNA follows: TGTGCCAGCAGGCAGTATTCGCCCGGGGAGCTGTTTTTT. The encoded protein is CASRQYSPGELFF.